What follows are 8 T cell receptor beta chains derived from one specimen sequenced in a study of blood T cell repertoires in COVID-19 (dated by TCRdb to the early 2020s). Receptors were amplified or captured by the immunoSEQ multiplex PCR assay. TCRdb took over this immuneACCESS table, retaining in-frame rearrangements with V and J assigned. Such tables are incomplete; in checked studies, under half of the missing clones stem from an unresolved V gene, and the remainder is unexplained. The sample contains some 200,000 clones, around 83% of them found a single time. About 5.7% of the sample rests with the top ten. Sequencing input: peripheral blood. The receptors were sampled from a woman aged 40 to 50 with acute or convalescent COVID-19.

This clone was observed a handful of times. The chain is built from TRBV5-1 and TRBJ2-7, with unresolved D. Trimming removed 0 bases at V and 3 bases at J, with 4 bases between. Germline V gene lookup returns CDR1 SGHRS and CDR2 YFSETQ. The CDR3 covers 12 residues. The CDR3 bases are TGCGCCAGCAGCTTGGACTTCTACGAGCAGTACTTC. Protein: CASSLDFYEQYF.

This chain connects TRBV27 to TRBJ1-3; 8 bases line up with TRBD1. Germline CDR1 is MNHEY and CDR2 is SMNVEV (reference sequence). The J segment lost 0 bases and the V segment lost 8 bases, leaving 3 bases of the junction unmatched. The CDR3 totals 14 residues. CDR3 residues: CASRDRFSGNTIYF. The CDR3 bases are TGTGCCAGCCGGGACAGGTTCTCTGGAAACACCATATATTTT.

The genes are TRBV4-1 and TRBJ1-3; 8 nucleotides match TRBD1. Looked up from germline, CDR1 is MGHRA and CDR2 is YSYEKL. This CDR3 contains 16 residues. Trimming removed 2 bases from V and 3 bases from J; junction bases left unmatched: 6. CDR3 amino acids: CASSQTGTGGGNTIYF. In DNA form, the CDR3 reads TGCGCCAGCAGCCAAACAGGGACAGGAGGTGGAAACACCATATATTTT.

V gene TRBV28 combines with J gene TRBJ2-3; 8 positions agree with TRBD1. The germline gives CDR1 MDHEN, CDR2 SYDVKM. With 6 bases clipped from V and 5 bases from J, the junction kept 10 bases outside the gene matches. This CDR3 has 15 amino acids. CDR3 sequence reads: CASREDRVKIDTQYF. For the CDR3, the DNA is TGTGCCAGCAGAGAGGACAGGGTGAAAATAGATACGCAGTATTTT. The whole variable domain, filled in from reference TRBV28 and TRBJ2-3, reads DVKVTQSSRYLVKRTGEKVFLECVQDMDHENMFWYRQDPGLGLRLIYFSYDVKMKEKGDIPEGYSVSREKKERFSLILESASTNQTSMYLCASREDRVKIDTQYFGPGTRLTVL.

The chain has TRBV7-8 and TRBJ2-5, with a tentative D call TRBD2 (6 bases). In germline, CDR1 is SGHVS, CDR2 FQNEAQ. The CDR3 runs to 14 residues. V lost 3 bases and J lost 1, with 9 bases in between. The CDR3 nucleotides are TGTGCCAGCAGCTTTTGGCGGGGCCAAGAGACCCAGTACTTC. It encodes CASSFWRGQETQYF.

CDR3 DNA sequence: TGTGCCAGCAGCCAAGAAATCGGGGGGGCAACAGATACGCAGTATTTT. Residues: CASSQEIGGATDTQYF. The rearrangement joins TRBV4-2 to TRBJ2-3; 8 bases agree with TRBD2. The CDR3 sequence is 16 residues long. Unmatched junction bases numbered 5, after V lost 0 bases and J lost 3 bases. Germline V CDR1 and CDR2: LGHNA, YNFKEQ.

This clone was observed a single time. The chain employs TRBV19 and TRBJ1-1; a weak D match, TRBD1 (5 bases). V was pared by 8 bases and J by 8 bases, with 12 bases between. The CDR3 contains 11 residues. Germline CDR1 is LNHDA and CDR2 is SQIVND (reference sequence). The CDR3 loop is CASGTWTEAFF. The CDR3 DNA reads TGTGCCAGTGGCACGTGGACAGAAGCTTTCTTT. Drawing the rest from reference TRBV19 and TRBJ1-1, the complete variable domain is DGGITQSPKYLFRKEGQNVTLSCEQNLNHDAMYWYRQDPGQGLRLIYYSQIVNDFQKGDIAEGYSVSREKKESFPLTVTSAQKNPTAFYLCASGTWTEAFFGQGTRLTVV.

The V and J genes are TRBV30 and TRBJ1-1; TRBD1 matches at 9 bases. The junction had 2 bases not matched to a gene; V was cut back by 5 bases and J by 4 bases. The CDR3 is 12 residues long. Germline V gives CDR1 GTSNPN, CDR2 SVGIG (reference sequence). CDR3 DNA: TGTGCCTGGGGGGGACAGGGCACTGAAGCTTTCTTT. It encodes CAWGGQGTEAFF.